The clone carrying this T cell receptor beta chain was counted a few times. Its antigen is still unknown. This sample is part of a study of human thymus T cells. Sequencing used immunoSEQ multiplex PCR; TCRdb keeps in-frame clones, though not all of them. The repertoire holds 40,000 to 45,000 clones, with 94% as singletons. Overall study findings and caveats: Thymic and blood repertoires seemed to favor certain V and J genes.

Donors consisted of healthy Finnish infants (having corrective surgery for congenital heart defects). Germline values: CDR1 SGHAT, CDR2 FQNNGV. This CDR3 has 15 amino acids. The germline V and J ends were trimmed by 2 bases and 3 bases, with 13 bases remaining between them. The sequencing input was blood. This TCR derives from a boy younger than two with a congenital heart defect but otherwise immunologically healthy. The J gene is TRBJ1-1, the V gene TRBV11-2, with D possibly being TRBD1 (5 bases). CDR3 residues: CASSLIRGRDTEAFF. Written as DNA, the CDR3 is TGTGCCAGCAGCTTAATTAGGGGCAGGGACACTGAAGCTTTCTTT.